This T cell receptor beta chain was identified in a study of cytomegalovirus exposure and HLA in healthy donors. Vbeta (60) and Jbeta (13) primers were used in the PCR. Assay used: immunoSEQ multiplex PCR; TCRdb lists only in-frame clones, some missing. This table holds under 250,000 clones, around 80% found once. The count of this clone is one. Sequenced input: PBMCs. The origin of this receptor is a man aged 45-65 years in good health and CMV-seronegative.

The CDR3 here is CASSQEASGNTIYF. In nucleotides, the CDR3 is TGTGCCAGCTCCCAAGAGGCTTCTGGAAACACCATATATTTT. The chain joins TRBV2 to TRBJ1-3; no clear D. V gave up 8 bases and J gave up 1 base, with 12 bases separating them. The CDR3 spans 14 residues. Germline V gene sequence: CDR1 SNHLY, CDR2 FYNNEI.